The next 27 T cell receptor beta chains were all read from a single sample in a study of cytomegalovirus exposure and HLA in healthy donors. The PCR used 60 Vbeta and 13 Jbeta primers. Only in-frame clones appear in the TCRdb table, and some are missing; sequencing was by immunoSEQ multiplex PCR. Of over 90,000 clones in the sample, approximately 64% were seen once. The sequenced sample consisted of PBMCs. All receptors come from a woman aged 45 to 65 in good health and CMV-seronegative.

This clone has a handful of counts. This sequence joins TRBV2 and TRBJ2-7; D may be TRBD1 (5 bases). There are 14 residues in the CDR3. Germline values: CDR1 SNHLY, CDR2 FYNNEI. Trimming removed 3 bases at V and 4 bases at J, with 13 bases between. CDR3 nucleotide sequence: TGTGCCAGCAGTGAGATTTGGACACCTTACGAGCAGTACTTC. The encoded protein is CASSEIWTPYEQYF.

The J gene is TRBJ2-1, the V gene TRBV7-9; D gene uncertain. V lost 2 bases to trimming and J lost 5 bases, with 7 bases between them. Germline V gene data show CDR1 as SEHNR and CDR2 as FQNEAQ (reference sequence). The CDR3 is made up of 13 amino acids. The CDR3 is CASSLFLDNEQFF. The CDR3 region has the DNA TGTGCCAGCAGCTTATTTTTAGACAATGAGCAGTTCTTC.

The J gene is TRBJ2-3, the V gene TRBV7-3; D might be TRBD2 (6 bases). The germline V and J ends were trimmed by 0 bases and 4 bases, with 14 bases remaining between them. The CDR3 totals 16 residues. From germline, CDR1 is SGHTA and CDR2 FQGTGA. In DNA form, the CDR3 reads TGTGCCAGCAGCTTAACTGGGGCGGGATTGTCAGATACGCAGTATTTT. It codes for CASSLTGAGLSDTQYF.

The chain carries TRBV19 and TRBJ1-3; D remains unclear. The CDR3 is 13 amino acids. The V end was cut by 3 bases, the J end by 4 bases, with 7 bases between. Germline V CDR1 and CDR2: LNHDA, SQIVND (reference sequence). CDR3 in amino acids: CASSMAGGNTIYF. CDR3 coding DNA: TGTGCCAGTAGTATGGCAGGAGGAAACACCATATATTTT. Full variable domain (outside the CDR3, taken from reference TRBV19 and TRBJ1-3): DGGITQSPKYLFRKEGQNVTLSCEQNLNHDAMYWYRQDPGQGLRLIYYSQIVNDFQKGDIAEGYSVSREKKESFPLTVTSAQKNPTAFYLCASSMAGGNTIYFGEGSWLTVV.

This sequence joins TRBV11-1 and TRBJ1-6; a weak D match, TRBD1 (5 bases). Germline V gene data show CDR1 as SGHAT and CDR2 as FQDESV (reference sequence). CDR3 length equals 16 residues. V dropped 2 bases and J dropped 7 bases, with 15 bases sitting between them. This CDR3 reads CASSLLPGWVNSPLHF. CDR3 coding DNA: TGTGCCAGCAGCTTATTGCCAGGGTGGGTCAATTCACCCCTCCACTTT.

V gene TRBV27 combines with J gene TRBJ2-1; TRBD2 aligns across 13 bases. Germline V CDR1 and CDR2: MNHEY, SMNVEV (reference sequence). This CDR3 contains 15 residues. The V gene end was trimmed by 6 bases and the J gene end by 10 bases; junction bases not matched to a gene: 9. The DNA of the CDR3 is TGTGCCAGCAGCCCTCGGGGACTAGCGGGAACGGAGCAGTTCTTC. It specifies CASSPRGLAGTEQFF.

This chain links TRBV6-6 with TRBJ2-5; perhaps TRBD2 as D (5 bases). The CDR3 loop spans 15 amino acids. Looked up from germline, CDR1 is MNHNY and CDR2 is SVGAGI (reference sequence). V lost 7 bases, J lost 4 bases, and 19 bases lay in between. CDR3 sequence (DNA): TGTGCCAGCAAAAAGAACTCGGGGAAGGGAGAGACCCAGTACTTC. Amino acids: CASKKNSGKGETQYF.

The rearrangement joins TRBV28 to TRBJ1-5; 7 bases line up with TRBD1. The germline gives CDR1 MDHEN, CDR2 SYDVKM. The CDR3 has 14 amino acids. V gave up 5 bases and J gave up 6 bases; unmatched junction bases: 7. The CDR3 reads CASSIPGGGQPQHF. CDR3 nucleotides: TGTGCCAGCAGTATCCCAGGGGGAGGTCAGCCCCAGCATTTT. The full variable domain, rest sourced from reference TRBV28 and TRBJ1-5, is DVKVTQSSRYLVKRTGEKVFLECVQDMDHENMFWYRQDPGLGLRLIYFSYDVKMKEKGDIPEGYSVSREKKERFSLILESASTNQTSMYLCASSIPGGGQPQHFGDGTRLSIL.

This clone was seen a few times. V and J are TRBV10-3 and TRBJ2-5; maybe TRBD2 (6 bases). CDR3 length: 14 amino acids. V was cut by 0 bases and J by 4 bases, with 9 bases left in between. Germline V lookup: CDR1 ENHRY, CDR2 SYGVKD. The CDR3 sequence is CAISESQGGETQYF. CDR3 coding DNA: TGTGCCATCAGTGAGTCGCAGGGAGGAGAGACCCAGTACTTC.

This chain links TRBV7-8 with TRBJ2-6; 8 positions match TRBD1. The junction had 6 bases not matched to a gene; V was cut back by 5 bases and J by 6 bases. The germline V gene has CDR1 SGHVS and CDR2 FQNEAQ. The CDR3 sequence is 15 residues long. CDR3 nucleotide sequence: TGTGCCAGCAGCACCCCGGACAGGGTGGCCAACGTCCTGACTTTC. This translates into CASSTPDRVANVLTF.

V is TRBV9 and J is TRBJ2-2, with TRBD1 matching 8 bases. Germline V gene data show CDR1 as SGDLS and CDR2 as YYNGEE. The CDR3 spans 16 residues. V lost 3 bases to trimming and J lost 6 bases; unmatched junction nucleotides: 10. The CDR3 here is CASSGVDRGGPGELFF. CDR3 nucleotide sequence: TGTGCCAGCAGCGGGGTTGACAGGGGAGGCCCCGGGGAGCTGTTTTTT.

The rearrangement uses TRBV20-1 and TRBJ1-4; no reliable D call. V was clipped by 8 bases and J by 4 bases, with 8 bases between them. The CDR3 contains 11 residues. CDR1 and CDR2 from the germline V gene are DFQATT and SNEGSKA (reference sequence). The CDR3 loop reads CSSLINEKLFF. In DNA form, the CDR3 reads TGCAGTTCACTAATTAATGAAAAACTGTTTTTT.

CDR3 in DNA: TGCGCCAGCAGCTTGGAGAGCCCTAGCGGGGGTTTGGGTACGCAGTATTTT. Protein product: CASSLESPSGGLGTQYF. This chain links TRBV5-1 with TRBJ2-3; 10 bases map to TRBD2. With V trimmed by 0 bases and J by 8 bases, 12 bases remained unmatched. This CDR3 is built from 17 residues. Germline loops: CDR1 SGHRS, CDR2 YFSETQ. The variable domain in full, with the rest retrieved from reference TRBV5-1 and TRBJ2-3, is KAGVTQTPRYLIKTRGQQVTLSCSPISGHRSVSWYQQTPGQGLQFLFEYFSETQRNKGNFPGRFSGRQFSNSRSEMNVSTLELGDSALYLCASSLESPSGGLGTQYFGPGTRLTVL.

J is TRBJ2-5 and V is TRBV10-2; 8 bases fit TRBD1. This CDR3 is built from 13 residues. Unmatched junction bases numbered 7, after V lost 6 bases and J lost 7 bases. Looked up from germline, CDR1 is WSHSY and CDR2 is SAAADI. The CDR3 DNA follows: TGCGCCAGCAGCGGCGGACAGGGATTGACCCAGTACTTC. It yields the protein CASSGGQGLTQYF.

The V gene is TRBV21-1, the J gene TRBJ2-7; no DNA check was done on the table's D call, TRBD2. TRBV21-1 represents a pseudogene. This CDR3 has 13 amino acids. CDR3 region: CASPTPGAYEQYF. The CDR3, as DNA: TGTGCCAGCCCTACCCCCGGTGCCTACGAGCAGTACTTC.

The J gene is TRBJ1-2, the V gene TRBV28; possible D gene TRBD1, 6 bases. V was trimmed by 6 bases and J by 0 bases, leaving 14 bases between them. The CDR3 has 15 amino acids. The germline V gene has CDR1 MDHEN and CDR2 SYDVKM. CDR3: CASSLRGAANYGYTF. DNA for the CDR3: TGTGCCAGCAGCCTCCGGGGGGCGGCTAACTATGGCTACACCTTC.

This sequence joins TRBV10-3 and TRBJ2-3; TRBD2 agrees at 8 bases. From germline, CDR1 is ENHRY and CDR2 SYGVKD. The CDR3 has 14 amino acids. Germline trimming cut 8 bases from V and 2 bases from J; bases unmatched to any gene: 6. Here the CDR3 reads CAIAGSGATDTQYF. The CDR3 bases are TGTGCCATCGCTGGTAGCGGGGCCACAGATACGCAGTATTTT.

The genes are TRBV5-4 and TRBJ1-1; D call uncertain. V lost 0 bases and J lost 2, with 11 bases in between. The CDR3 totals 15 residues. Germline V lookup: CDR1 SGHNT, CDR2 YYREEE (reference sequence). Here the CDR3 DNA reads TGTGCCAGCAGCTTGGGGGCCGGGAAAAACACTGAAGCTTTCTTT. As protein: CASSLGAGKNTEAFF.

This sequence joins TRBV7-2 and TRBJ2-1, with TRBD2 matching over 11 bases. This CDR3 has 16 amino acids. V was pared by 5 bases and J by 8 bases, with 11 bases of the junction left unmatched. In germline, CDR1 is SGHTA, CDR2 FQGNSA. The CDR3 DNA follows: TGTGCCAGCAGCCGGGGTAGCGGGAGGGTGAGTTATGAGCAGTTCTTC. This sequence encodes CASSRGSGRVSYEQFF.

The gene calls are TRBV5-1 and TRBJ1-2, with 7 bases lining up with TRBD1. CDR3 length: 17 amino acids. Germline V CDR1 and CDR2: SGHRS, YFSETQ. V was pared by 4 bases and J by 5 bases, with 17 bases of the junction left unmatched. The CDR3 coding sequence is TGCGCCAGCAGCCCGGGGACAGCCTCCAGAGGCTTATATGGCTACACCTTC. This sequence encodes CASSPGTASRGLYGYTF.

This clone was counted once. The chain couples TRBV5-6 to TRBJ2-5, with 11 bases aligning to TRBD2. The CDR3 loop spans 14 amino acids. The ends lost 3 bases at V and 5 bases at J; junction bases unmatched: 3. CDR1 is SGHDT and CDR2 is YYEEEE in the germline V gene. CDR3 loop: CASSSGLAVETQYF. The CDR3 bases are TGTGCCAGCAGCTCGGGACTAGCGGTGGAGACCCAGTACTTC.

This clone has more than one count but fewer than ten. The chain links TRBV29-1 to TRBJ1-1; 8 nucleotides line up with TRBD1. The CDR3 is 11 amino acids. The germline V gene encodes CDR1 SQVTM and CDR2 ANQGSEA. After removal of 5 bases from V and 4 bases from J, the junction contained 0 bases not matched to a gene. The CDR3 nucleotides read TGCAGCGTTACAGGGGGCACTGAAGCTTTCTTT. Amino acid sequence: CSVTGGTEAFF.

The chain uses TRBV5-4 and TRBJ2-7; weak D call: TRBD1 (5 bases). Germline lookup yields CDR1 SGHNT and CDR2 YYREEE (reference sequence). The CDR3 is 17 amino acids. V was cut by 1 base and J by 2 bases, with 19 bases left in between. The CDR3 reads CASSLSASDTATYEQYF. The CDR3 DNA is TGTGCCAGCAGCTTGAGCGCCTCGGACACGGCTACCTACGAGCAGTACTTC.

V usage is TRBV18 and J usage is TRBJ1-5, with 9 nucleotides matching TRBD1. CDR3 size: 16 residues. V dropped 3 bases and J dropped 2; count of bases not matched to a gene: 5. Germline V gene lookup returns CDR1 KGHSH and CDR2 LQKENI. The CDR3 DNA is TGTGCCAGCTCACCCACAGGGGGCGCCGGCAATCAGCCCCAGCATTTT. It encodes CASSPTGGAGNQPQHF.

The rearrangement uses TRBV19 and TRBJ2-1; 7 bases agree with TRBD1. Unmatched junction bases numbered 2, after V lost 3 bases and J lost 6 bases. Looked up from germline, CDR1 is LNHDA and CDR2 is SQIVND (reference sequence). This CDR3 spans 13 amino acids. The CDR3 DNA sequence: TGTGCCAGTAGTATGGCAGGGGGCAATGAGCAGTTCTTC. Protein product: CASSMAGGNEQFF. Full variable domain (remainder filled in from reference TRBV19 and TRBJ2-1): DGGITQSPKYLFRKEGQNVTLSCEQNLNHDAMYWYRQDPGQGLRLIYYSQIVNDFQKGDIAEGYSVSREKKESFPLTVTSAQKNPTAFYLCASSMAGGNEQFFGPGTRLTVL.

The DNA for the CDR3 is TGTGCCAGCAGCCCCGCGGGGCAGGGGGCCTCACCCCTCCACTTT. Protein product: CASSPAGQGASPLHF. This sequence joins TRBV13 and TRBJ1-6; 8 bases are a match to TRBD1. This CDR3 comprises 15 residues. J lost 10 bases, V lost 5 bases, and 10 bases had no gene match. The germline V gene has CDR1 PRHDT and CDR2 FYEKMQ (reference sequence).

This rearrangement joins TRBV5-8 to TRBJ2-7; no clear D gene. CDR1 and CDR2 (germline): SGHTS, YDEGEE. The CDR3 has 11 amino acids. Between the trimmed V and J ends, which lost 0 bases and 7 bases, there was a span of 5 bases. CDR3 region: CASSLEQEQYF. CDR3 in DNA: TGTGCCAGCAGCTTGGAGCAAGAGCAGTACTTC.